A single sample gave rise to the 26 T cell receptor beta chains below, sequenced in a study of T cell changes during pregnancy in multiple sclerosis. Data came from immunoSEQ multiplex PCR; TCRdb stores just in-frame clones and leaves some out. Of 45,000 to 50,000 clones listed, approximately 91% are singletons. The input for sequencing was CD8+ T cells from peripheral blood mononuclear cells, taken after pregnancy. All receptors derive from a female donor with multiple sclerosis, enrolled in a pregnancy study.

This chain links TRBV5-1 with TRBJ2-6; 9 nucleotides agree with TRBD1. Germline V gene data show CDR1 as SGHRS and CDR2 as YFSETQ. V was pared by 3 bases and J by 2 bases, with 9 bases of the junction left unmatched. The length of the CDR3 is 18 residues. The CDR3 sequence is CASSYRDRDLAGANVLTF. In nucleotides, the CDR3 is TGCGCCAGCAGCTACCGGGACAGGGATCTTGCTGGGGCCAACGTCCTGACTTTC.

In DNA form, the CDR3 reads TGTGCCAGCAGCCCTTCAGCTAGCGGGGGGGCCGGGGAGCTGTTTTTT. It codes for CASSPSASGGAGELFF. The chain uses TRBV7-6 and TRBJ2-2; 12 nucleotides line up with TRBD2. Per the germline V gene, CDR1 is SGHVS and CDR2 is FNYEAQ. There are 16 residues in the CDR3. J lost 6 bases, V lost 5 bases, and 7 bases had no gene match.

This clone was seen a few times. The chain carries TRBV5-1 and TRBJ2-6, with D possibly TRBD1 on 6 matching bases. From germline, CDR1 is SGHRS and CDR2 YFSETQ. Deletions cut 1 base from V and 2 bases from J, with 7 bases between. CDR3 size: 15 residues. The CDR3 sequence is CASSLSGAGANVLTF. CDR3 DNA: TGCGCCAGCAGCTTGTCAGGGGCTGGGGCCAACGTCCTGACTTTC.

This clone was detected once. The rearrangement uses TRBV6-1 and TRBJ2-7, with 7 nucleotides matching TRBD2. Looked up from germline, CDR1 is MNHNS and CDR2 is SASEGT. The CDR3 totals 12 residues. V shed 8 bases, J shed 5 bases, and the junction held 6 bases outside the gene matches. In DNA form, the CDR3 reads TGTGCCAGCGGGGGGAGGGCTGACGAGCAGTACTTC. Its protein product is CASGGRADEQYF.

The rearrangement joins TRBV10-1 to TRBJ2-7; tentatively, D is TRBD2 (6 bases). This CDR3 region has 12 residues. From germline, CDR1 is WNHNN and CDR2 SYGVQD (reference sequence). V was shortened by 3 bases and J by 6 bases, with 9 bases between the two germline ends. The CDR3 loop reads CASSDAGSEQYF. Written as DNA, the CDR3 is TGCGCCAGCAGTGATGCGGGGTCCGAGCAGTACTTC.

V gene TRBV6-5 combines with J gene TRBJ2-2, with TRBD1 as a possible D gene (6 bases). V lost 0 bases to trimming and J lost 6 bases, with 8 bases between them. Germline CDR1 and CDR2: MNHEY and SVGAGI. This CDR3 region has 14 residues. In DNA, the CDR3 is TGTGCCAGCAGTTACTCCAACAGGGCCGGGGAGCTGTTTTTT. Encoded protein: CASSYSNRAGELFF.

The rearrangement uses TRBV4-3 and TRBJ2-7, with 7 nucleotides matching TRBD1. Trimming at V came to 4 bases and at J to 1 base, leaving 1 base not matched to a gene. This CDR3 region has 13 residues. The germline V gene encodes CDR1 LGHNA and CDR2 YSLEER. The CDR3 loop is CASSPGQSYEQYF. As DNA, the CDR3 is TGCGCCAGCAGCCCGGGACAGTCCTACGAGCAGTACTTC.

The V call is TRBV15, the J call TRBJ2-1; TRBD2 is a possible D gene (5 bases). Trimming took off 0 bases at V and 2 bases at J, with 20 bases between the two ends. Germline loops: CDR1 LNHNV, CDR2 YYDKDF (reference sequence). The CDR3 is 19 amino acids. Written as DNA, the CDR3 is TGTGCCACCAGCAGAGACAAGGCGGGCGGCTTCGGAGCCTACAATGAGCAGTTCTTC. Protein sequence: CATSRDKAGGFGAYNEQFF.

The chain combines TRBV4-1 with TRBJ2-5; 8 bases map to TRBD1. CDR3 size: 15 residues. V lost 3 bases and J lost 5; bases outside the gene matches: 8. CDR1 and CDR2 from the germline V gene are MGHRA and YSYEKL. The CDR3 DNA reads TGCGCCAGCAGCCAGCTAACAGGGGGTAAGGAGACCCAGTACTTC. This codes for CASSQLTGGKETQYF.

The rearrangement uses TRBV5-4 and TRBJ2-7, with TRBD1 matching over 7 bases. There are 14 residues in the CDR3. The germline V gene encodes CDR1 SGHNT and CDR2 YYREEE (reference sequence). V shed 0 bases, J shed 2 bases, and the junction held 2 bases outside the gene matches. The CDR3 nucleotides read TGTGCCAGCAGCTTGGGGACAGGAACCTACGAGCAGTACTTC. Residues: CASSLGTGTYEQYF.

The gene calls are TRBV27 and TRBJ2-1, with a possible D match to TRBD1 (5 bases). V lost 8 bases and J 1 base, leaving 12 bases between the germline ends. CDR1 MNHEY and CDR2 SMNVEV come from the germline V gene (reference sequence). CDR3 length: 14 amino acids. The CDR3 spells CASGAIWSYNEQFF. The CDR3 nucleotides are TGTGCCAGCGGGGCGATCTGGTCCTACAATGAGCAGTTCTTC.

The CDR3 region is CASTTLANEQFF. In DNA, the CDR3 is TGTGCCAGCACCACTTTAGCGAATGAGCAGTTCTTC. The chain joins TRBV7-9 to TRBJ2-1; D may be TRBD2 (5 bases). Germline V CDR1 and CDR2: SEHNR, FQNEAQ (reference sequence). Trimming took 7 bases from V and 7 from J, leaving 11 bases between them. This CDR3 contains 12 residues.

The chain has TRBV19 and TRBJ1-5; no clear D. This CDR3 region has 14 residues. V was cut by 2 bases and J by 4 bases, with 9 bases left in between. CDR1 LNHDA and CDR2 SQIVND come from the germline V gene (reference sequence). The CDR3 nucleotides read TGTGCCAGTAGTATACTCGGCGGGAATCAGCCCCAGCATTTT. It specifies CASSILGGNQPQHF.

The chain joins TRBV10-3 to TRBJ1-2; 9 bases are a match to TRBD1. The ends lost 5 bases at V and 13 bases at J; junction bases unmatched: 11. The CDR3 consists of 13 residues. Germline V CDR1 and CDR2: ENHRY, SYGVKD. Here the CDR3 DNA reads TGTGCCATCAGTCGGACAGGGGAGCGTCCGGGCACCTTC. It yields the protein CAISRTGERPGTF.

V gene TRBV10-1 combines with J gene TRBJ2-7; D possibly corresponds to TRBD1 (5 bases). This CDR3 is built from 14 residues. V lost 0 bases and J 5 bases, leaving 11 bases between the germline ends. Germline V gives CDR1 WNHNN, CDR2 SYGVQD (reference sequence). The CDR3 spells CASSESAGSDEQYF. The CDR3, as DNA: TGCGCCAGCAGTGAGTCTGCAGGGTCCGACGAGCAGTACTTC.

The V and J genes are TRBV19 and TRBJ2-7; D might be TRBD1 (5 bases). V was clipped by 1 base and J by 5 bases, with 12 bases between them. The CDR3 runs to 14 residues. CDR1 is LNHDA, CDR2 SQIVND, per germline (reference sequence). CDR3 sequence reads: CASSIVTAGHEQYF. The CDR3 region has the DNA TGTGCCAGTAGTATAGTGACAGCCGGGCACGAGCAGTACTTC.

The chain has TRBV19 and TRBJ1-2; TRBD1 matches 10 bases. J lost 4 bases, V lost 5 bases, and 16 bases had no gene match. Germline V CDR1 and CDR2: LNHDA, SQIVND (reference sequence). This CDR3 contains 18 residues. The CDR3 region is CASSLRPGTGDLIYGYTF. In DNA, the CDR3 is TGTGCCAGTAGTCTCCGTCCCGGGACAGGGGACCTGATCTATGGCTACACCTTC.

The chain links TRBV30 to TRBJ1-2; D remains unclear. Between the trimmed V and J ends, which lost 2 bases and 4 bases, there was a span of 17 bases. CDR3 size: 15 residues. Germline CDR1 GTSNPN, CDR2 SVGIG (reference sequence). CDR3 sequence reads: CAWSLAGSRGYGYTF. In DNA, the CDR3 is TGTGCCTGGAGTCTAGCGGGGTCCCGTGGCTATGGCTACACCTTC.

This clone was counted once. CDR3 DNA: TGTGCCAGCAGCTTTCCGGGACTCACCTCCTACAATGAGCAGTTCTTC. Residues: CASSFPGLTSYNEQFF. The V gene is TRBV7-6, the J gene TRBJ2-1; a possible D gene is TRBD2 (6 bases). The CDR3 runs to 16 residues. Between the trimmed V and J ends, which lost 3 bases and 0 bases, there was a span of 12 bases. CDR1 and CDR2 (germline): SGHVS, FNYEAQ.

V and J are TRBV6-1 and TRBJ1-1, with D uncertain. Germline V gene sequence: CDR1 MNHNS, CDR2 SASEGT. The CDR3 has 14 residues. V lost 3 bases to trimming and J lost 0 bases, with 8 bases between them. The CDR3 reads CASSDNIVNTEAFF. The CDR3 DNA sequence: TGTGCCAGCAGTGACAACATTGTGAACACTGAAGCTTTCTTT.

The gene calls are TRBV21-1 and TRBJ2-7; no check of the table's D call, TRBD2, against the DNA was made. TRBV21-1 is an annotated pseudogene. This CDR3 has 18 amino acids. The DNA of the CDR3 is TGTGCCAGTTCCTCTCCAACCGGGGAGGAGATGATCGGCTACGAGCAGTACTTC. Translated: CASSSPTGEEMIGYEQYF.

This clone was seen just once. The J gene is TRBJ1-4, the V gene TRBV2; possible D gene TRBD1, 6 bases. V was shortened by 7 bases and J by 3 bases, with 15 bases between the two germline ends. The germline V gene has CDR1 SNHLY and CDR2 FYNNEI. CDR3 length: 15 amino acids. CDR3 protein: CASTKGRGSNEKLFF. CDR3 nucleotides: TGTGCCAGCACAAAGGGGAGGGGGTCTAATGAAAAACTGTTTTTT.

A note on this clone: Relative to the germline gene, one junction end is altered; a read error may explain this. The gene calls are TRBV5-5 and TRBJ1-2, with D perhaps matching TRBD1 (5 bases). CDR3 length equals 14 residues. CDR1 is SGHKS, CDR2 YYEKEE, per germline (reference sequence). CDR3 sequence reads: CASSFGGDLGILAF. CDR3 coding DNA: TGTGCCAGCAGCTTCGGAGGGGATCTCGGCATTCTTGCGTTC.

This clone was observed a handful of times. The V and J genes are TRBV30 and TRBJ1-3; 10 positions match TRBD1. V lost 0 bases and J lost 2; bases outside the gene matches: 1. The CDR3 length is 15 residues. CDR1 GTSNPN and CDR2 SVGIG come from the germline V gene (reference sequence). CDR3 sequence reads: CAWSVGTGAGNTIYF. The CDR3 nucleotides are TGTGCCTGGAGTGTTGGGACAGGGGCTGGAAACACCATATATTTT.

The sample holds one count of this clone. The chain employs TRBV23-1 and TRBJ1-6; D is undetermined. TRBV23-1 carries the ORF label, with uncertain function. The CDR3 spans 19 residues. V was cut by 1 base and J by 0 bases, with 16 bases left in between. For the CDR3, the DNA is TGCGCCAGCAGTCAATTTGGAGGGTTGAGAGGCTCCTATAATTCACCCCTCCACTTT. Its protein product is CASSQFGGLRGSYNSPLHF.

CDR3 coding DNA: TGCGCCAGCAGTGAGTCCCACAGGGTGAGCAATCAGCCCCAGCATTTT. Its protein product is CASSESHRVSNQPQHF. The genes are TRBV10-2 and TRBJ1-5; weak D call: TRBD1 (6 bases). Trimming removed 0 bases at V and 1 base at J, with 10 bases between. The CDR3 runs 16 residues. Germline V gene lookup returns CDR1 WSHSY and CDR2 SAAADI.